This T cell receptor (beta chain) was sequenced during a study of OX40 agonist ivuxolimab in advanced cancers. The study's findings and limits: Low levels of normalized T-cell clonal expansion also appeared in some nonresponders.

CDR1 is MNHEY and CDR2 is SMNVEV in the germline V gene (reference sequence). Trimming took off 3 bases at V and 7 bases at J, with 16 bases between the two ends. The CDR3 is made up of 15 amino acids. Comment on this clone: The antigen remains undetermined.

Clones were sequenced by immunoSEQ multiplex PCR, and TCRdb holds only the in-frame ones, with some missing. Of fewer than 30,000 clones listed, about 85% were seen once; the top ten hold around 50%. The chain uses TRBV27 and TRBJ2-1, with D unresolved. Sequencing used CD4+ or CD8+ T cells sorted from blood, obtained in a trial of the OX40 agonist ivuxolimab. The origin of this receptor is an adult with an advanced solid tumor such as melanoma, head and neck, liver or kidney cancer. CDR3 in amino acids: CASSFISSLTNEQFF. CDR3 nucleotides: TGTGCCAGCAGTTTTATTAGCTCGCTTACGAATGAGCAGTTCTTC.